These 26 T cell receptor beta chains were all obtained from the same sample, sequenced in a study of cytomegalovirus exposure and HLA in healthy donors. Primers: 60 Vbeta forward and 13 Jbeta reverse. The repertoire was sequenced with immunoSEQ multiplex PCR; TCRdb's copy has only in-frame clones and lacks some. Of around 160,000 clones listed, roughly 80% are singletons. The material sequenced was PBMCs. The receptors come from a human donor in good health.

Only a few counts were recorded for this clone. CDR3 nucleotides: TGTGCCAGCAGTGACGGTAATGGGGGCGGTGTCCAGCATTTT. Translating gives CASSDGNGGGVQHF. The V and J genes are TRBV6-1 and TRBJ1-5, with D perhaps matching TRBD1 (6 bases). V shed 3 bases and J shed 12 bases, with 18 bases lying between them. This CDR3 contains 14 residues. Looked up from germline, CDR1 is MNHNS and CDR2 is SASEGT.

The CDR3 DNA sequence: TGTGCCAGCAGTTTCAGGGGCCCGAACACTGAAGCTTTCTTT. Its protein is CASSFRGPNTEAFF. The V call is TRBV7-2, the J call TRBJ1-1; possible D gene TRBD1, 6 bases. Trimming cost V 6 bases and J 1 base, with 12 bases left between them. Germline-derived CDR1 and CDR2 are SGHTA and FQGNSA. CDR3 length: 14 amino acids.

CDR3 sequence reads: CASSQVQGYEQYF. In nucleotides, the CDR3 is TGCGCCAGCAGCCAGGTGCAGGGTTACGAGCAGTACTTC. The chain employs TRBV4-1 and TRBJ2-7, with D possibly TRBD1 on 5 matching bases. The V end was cut by 3 bases, the J end by 4 bases, with 10 bases between. The CDR3 has 13 amino acids. Germline loops: CDR1 MGHRA, CDR2 YSYEKL.

The CDR3 spells CASSGRPFSGGDSYEQYF. The CDR3 DNA reads TGTGCCAGCAGCGGCCGCCCTTTTAGCGGGGGGGACTCCTACGAGCAGTACTTC. This chain links TRBV7-9 with TRBJ2-7; 11 bases are a match to TRBD2. J was trimmed by 0 bases and V by 5 bases; bases with no gene match: 12. Germline V CDR1 and CDR2: SEHNR, FQNEAQ (reference sequence). The CDR3 is 18 amino acids.

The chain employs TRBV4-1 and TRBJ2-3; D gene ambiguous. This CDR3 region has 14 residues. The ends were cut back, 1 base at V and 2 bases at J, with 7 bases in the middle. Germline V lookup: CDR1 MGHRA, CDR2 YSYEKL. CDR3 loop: CASSQGLNTDTQYF. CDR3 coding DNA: TGCGCCAGCAGCCAAGGACTTAACACAGATACGCAGTATTTT.

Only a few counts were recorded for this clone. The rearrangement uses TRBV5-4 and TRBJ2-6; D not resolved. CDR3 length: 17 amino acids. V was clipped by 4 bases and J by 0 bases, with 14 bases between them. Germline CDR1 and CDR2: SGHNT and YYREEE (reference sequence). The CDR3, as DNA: TGTGCCAGCAGCATTATGGGCAGTAGCTCTGGGGCCAACGTCCTGACTTTC. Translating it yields CASSIMGSSSGANVLTF.

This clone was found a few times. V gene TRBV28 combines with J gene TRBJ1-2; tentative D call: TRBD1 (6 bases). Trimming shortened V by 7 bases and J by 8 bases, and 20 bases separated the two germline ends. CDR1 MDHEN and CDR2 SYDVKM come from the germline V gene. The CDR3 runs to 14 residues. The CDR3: CASTLSGTSVGYTF. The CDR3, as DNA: TGTGCCAGCACATTATCCGGGACATCGGTCGGCTACACCTTC.

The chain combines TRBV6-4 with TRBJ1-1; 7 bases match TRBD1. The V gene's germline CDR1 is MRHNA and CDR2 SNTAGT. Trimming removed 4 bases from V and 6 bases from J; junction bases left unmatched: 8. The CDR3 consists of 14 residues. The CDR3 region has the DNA TGTGCCAGCAGTGCCGACAGGGAATCTGCTGAAGCTTTCTTT. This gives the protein CASSADRESAEAFF.

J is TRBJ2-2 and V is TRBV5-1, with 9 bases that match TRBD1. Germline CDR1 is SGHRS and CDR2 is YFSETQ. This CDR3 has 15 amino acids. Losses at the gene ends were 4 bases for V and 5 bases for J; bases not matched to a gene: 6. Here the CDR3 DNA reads TGCGCCAGCAGCGGCACAGGGGGCGCAACCGGGGAGCTGTTTTTT. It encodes CASSGTGGATGELFF.

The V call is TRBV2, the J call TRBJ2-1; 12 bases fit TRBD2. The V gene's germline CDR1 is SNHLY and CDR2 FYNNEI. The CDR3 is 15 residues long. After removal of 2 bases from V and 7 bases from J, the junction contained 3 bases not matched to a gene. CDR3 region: CASSERLAGGNEQFF. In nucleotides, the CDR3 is TGTGCCAGCAGTGAACGGCTAGCGGGGGGGAATGAGCAGTTCTTC.

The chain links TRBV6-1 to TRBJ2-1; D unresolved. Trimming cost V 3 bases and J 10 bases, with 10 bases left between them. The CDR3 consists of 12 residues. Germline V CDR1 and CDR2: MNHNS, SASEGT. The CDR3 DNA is TGTGCCAGCAGTGACAGGCTATTAGAGCAGTTCTTC. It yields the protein CASSDRLLEQFF.

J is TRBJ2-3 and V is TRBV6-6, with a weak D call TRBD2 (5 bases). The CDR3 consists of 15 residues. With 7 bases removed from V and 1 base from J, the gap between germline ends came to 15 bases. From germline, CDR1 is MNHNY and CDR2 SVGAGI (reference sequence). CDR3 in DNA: TGTGCCAGCACCCTGGCGGGCGGAGGCACAGATACGCAGTATTTT. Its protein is CASTLAGGGTDTQYF.

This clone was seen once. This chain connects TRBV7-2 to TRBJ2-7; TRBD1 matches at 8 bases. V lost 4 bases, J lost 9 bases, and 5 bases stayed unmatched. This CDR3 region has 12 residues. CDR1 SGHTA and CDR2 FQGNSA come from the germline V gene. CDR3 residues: CASSSTGDRQYF. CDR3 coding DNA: TGTGCCAGCAGCTCGACAGGGGATCGGCAGTACTTC.

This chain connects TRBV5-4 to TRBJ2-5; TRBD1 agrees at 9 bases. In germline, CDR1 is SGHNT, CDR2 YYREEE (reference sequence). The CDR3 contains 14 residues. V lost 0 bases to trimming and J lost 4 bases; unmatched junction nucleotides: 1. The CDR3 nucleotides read TGTGCCAGCAGCTTGGGGACAGGGGCAGAGACCCAGTACTTC. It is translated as CASSLGTGAETQYF.

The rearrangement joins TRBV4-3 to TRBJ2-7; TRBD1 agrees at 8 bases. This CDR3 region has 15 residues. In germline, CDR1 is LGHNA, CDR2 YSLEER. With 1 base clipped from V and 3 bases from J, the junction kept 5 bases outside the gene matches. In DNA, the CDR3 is TGCGCCAGCAGCCAAGGAGTGGGACAGGTCTACGAGCAGTACTTC. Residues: CASSQGVGQVYEQYF.

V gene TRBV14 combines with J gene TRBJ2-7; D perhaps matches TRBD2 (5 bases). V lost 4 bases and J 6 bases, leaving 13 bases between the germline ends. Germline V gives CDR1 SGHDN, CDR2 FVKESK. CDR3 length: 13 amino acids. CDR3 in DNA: TGTGCCAGCAGCCTAGACTACTCTGGCGAGCAGTACTTC. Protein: CASSLDYSGEQYF.

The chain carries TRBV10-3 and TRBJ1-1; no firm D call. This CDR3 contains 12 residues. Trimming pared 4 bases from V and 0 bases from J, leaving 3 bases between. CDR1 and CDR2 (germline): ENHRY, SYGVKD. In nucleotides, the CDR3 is TGTGCCATCAGTGCCATGAACACTGAAGCTTTCTTT. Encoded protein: CAISAMNTEAFF.

This CDR3 is CASSYGGGTNEQFF. Written as DNA, the CDR3 is TGTGCCAGCAGTTACGGCGGGGGGACCAATGAGCAGTTCTTC. The V call is TRBV6-5, the J call TRBJ2-1; 8 bases match TRBD2. This CDR3 comprises 14 residues. Unmatched junction bases numbered 3, after V lost 2 bases and J lost 6 bases. The V gene's germline CDR1 is MNHEY and CDR2 SVGAGI.

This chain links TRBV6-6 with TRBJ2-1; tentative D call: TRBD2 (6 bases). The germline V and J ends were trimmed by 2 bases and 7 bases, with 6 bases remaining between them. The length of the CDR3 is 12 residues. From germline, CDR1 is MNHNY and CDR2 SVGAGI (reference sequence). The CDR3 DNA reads TGTGCCAGCAGTTACGGGGGGAATGAGCAGTTCTTC. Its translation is CASSYGGNEQFF.

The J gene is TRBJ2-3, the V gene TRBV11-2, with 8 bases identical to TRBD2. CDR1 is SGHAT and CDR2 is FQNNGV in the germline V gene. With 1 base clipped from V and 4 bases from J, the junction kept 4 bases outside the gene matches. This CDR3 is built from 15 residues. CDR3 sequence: CASSLAGGRADTQYF. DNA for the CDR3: TGTGCCAGCAGCTTAGCGGGGGGGAGGGCAGATACGCAGTATTTT. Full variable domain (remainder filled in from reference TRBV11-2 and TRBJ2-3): EAGVAQSPRYKIIEKRQSVAFWCNPISGHATLYWYQQILGQGPKLLIQFQNNGVVDDSQLPKDRFSAERLKGVDSTLKIQPAKLEDSAVYLCASSLAGGRADTQYFGPGTRLTVL.

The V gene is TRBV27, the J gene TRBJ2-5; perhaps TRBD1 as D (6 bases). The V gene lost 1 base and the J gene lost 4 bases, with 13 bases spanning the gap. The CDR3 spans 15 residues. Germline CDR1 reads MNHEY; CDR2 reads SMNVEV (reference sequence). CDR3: CASSLLQGSRETQYF. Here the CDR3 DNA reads TGTGCCAGCAGTTTATTACAGGGAAGTCGAGAGACCCAGTACTTC.

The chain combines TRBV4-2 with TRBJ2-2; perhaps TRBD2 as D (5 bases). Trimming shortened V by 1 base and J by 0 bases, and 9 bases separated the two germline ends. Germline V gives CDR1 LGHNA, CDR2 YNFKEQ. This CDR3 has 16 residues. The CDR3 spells CASSQAGDTNTGELFF. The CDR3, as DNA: TGTGCCAGCAGCCAAGCCGGGGATACGAACACCGGGGAGCTGTTTTTT.

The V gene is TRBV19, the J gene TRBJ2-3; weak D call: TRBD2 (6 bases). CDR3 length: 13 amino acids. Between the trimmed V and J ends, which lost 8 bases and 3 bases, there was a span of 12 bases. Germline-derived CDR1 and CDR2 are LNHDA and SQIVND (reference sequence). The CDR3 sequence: CASGGGGTDTQYF. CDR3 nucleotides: TGTGCCAGTGGGGGAGGAGGGACAGATACGCAGTATTTT.

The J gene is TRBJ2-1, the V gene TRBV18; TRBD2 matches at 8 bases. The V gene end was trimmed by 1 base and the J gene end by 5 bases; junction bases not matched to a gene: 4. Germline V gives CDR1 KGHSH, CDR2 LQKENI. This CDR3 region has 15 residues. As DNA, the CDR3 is TGTGCCAGCTCACCACTAGCGGGGCCGAACAATGAGCAGTTCTTC. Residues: CASSPLAGPNNEQFF.

The CDR3 coding sequence is TGTGCCAGCAGCCAAACTGGAGATCAACAGCCCCAGCATTTT. As protein: CASSQTGDQQPQHF. The chain carries TRBV7-9 and TRBJ1-5, with no clear D. The CDR3 has 14 amino acids. The germline CDR1 and CDR2 sequences are SEHNR and FQNEAQ (reference sequence). V lost 5 bases, J lost 7 bases, and 15 bases lay in between.

The CDR3 loop reads CAITSDVTYEQYF. CDR3 nucleotides: TGTGCCATCACGAGCGACGTAACCTACGAGCAGTACTTC. The chain links TRBV10-3 to TRBJ2-7; D not certain. CDR3 length: 13 residues. V was pared by 7 bases and J by 2 bases, with 12 bases between. Germline CDR1 is ENHRY and CDR2 is SYGVKD.